This T cell receptor (beta chain) was recorded in a study of beta chain features in type 1 diabetes. The wider study: Patients and healthy donors were similar in age, gender and cell yields. All samples yielded some 110 million examined sorted cells. General study points: The naive, central memory and Treg TCRB repertoires showed an apparent similarity that was greater among patients than among healthy donors.

Stem cell-like memory, regulatory, central memory and naive CD4+ cells were sorted via CD45RO/CCR7/CD25/CD127/CD95/CD27. Germline V CDR1 and CDR2: SGHVS, FNYEAQ. The germline V and J ends were trimmed by 3 bases and 6 bases, with 12 bases remaining between them. The CDR3 extends over 14 amino acids. This clone was counted a few times. Its antigen is as yet unknown. Sequenced material consisted of expressed TCRB transcripts (all of the isolated RNA was reverse transcribed). Only in-frame clones appear in the TCRdb table, and some are missing; sequencing was by immunoSEQ multiplex PCR. The sample includes some 200,000 clones, approximately 10% of them seen just once.

What was sequenced was central memory CD4+ T cells from blood. This chain connects TRBV7-6 to TRBJ2-1, with D unresolved. This TCR came from a man younger than 35 in good health. The CDR3 DNA follows: TGTGCCAGCAGCTTGATGGACGGTGCCAATGAGCAGTTCTTC. Amino acids: CASSLMDGANEQFF.